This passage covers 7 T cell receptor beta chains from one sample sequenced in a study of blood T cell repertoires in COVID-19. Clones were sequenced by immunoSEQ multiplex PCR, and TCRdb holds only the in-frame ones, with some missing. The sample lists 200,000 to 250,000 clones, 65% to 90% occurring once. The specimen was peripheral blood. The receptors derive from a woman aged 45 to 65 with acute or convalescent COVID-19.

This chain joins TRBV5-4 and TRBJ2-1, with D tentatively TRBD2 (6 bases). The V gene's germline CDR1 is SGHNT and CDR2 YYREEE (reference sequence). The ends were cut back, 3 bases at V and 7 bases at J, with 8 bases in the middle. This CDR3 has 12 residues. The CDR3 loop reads CASSSGTNEQFF. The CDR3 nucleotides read TGTGCCAGCAGCTCCGGGACTAATGAGCAGTTCTTC.

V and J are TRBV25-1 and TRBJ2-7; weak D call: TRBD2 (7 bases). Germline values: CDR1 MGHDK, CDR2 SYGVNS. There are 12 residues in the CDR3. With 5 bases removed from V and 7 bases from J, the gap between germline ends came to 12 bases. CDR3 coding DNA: TGTGCCAGCAGTCGGGGGGCGTCGGAGCAGTACTTC. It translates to CASSRGASEQYF.

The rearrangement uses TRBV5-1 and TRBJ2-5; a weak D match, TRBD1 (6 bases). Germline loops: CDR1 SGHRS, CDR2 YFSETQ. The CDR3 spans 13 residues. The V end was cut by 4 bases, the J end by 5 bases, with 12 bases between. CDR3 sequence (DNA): TGCGCCAGCAGCCCACAGGGATGGGAGACCCAGTACTTC. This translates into CASSPQGWETQYF.

The CDR3 protein is CASSPRQGQGGELFF. In DNA form, the CDR3 reads TGTGCCAGCTCACCACGGCAGGGGCAAGGCGGGGAGCTGTTTTTT. The chain combines TRBV18 with TRBJ2-2; possibly TRBD1 for D (6 bases). Trimming stripped 1 base from V and 7 bases from J, with 13 bases between. The length of the CDR3 is 15 residues. Germline V lookup: CDR1 KGHSH, CDR2 LQKENI.

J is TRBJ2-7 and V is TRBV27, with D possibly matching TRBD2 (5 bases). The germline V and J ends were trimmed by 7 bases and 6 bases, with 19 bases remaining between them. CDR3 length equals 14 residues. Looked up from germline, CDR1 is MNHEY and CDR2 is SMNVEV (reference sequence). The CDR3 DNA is TGTGCCAGCAATCCGGGAAAGGTCCTCTCCGAGCAGTACTTC. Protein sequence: CASNPGKVLSEQYF.

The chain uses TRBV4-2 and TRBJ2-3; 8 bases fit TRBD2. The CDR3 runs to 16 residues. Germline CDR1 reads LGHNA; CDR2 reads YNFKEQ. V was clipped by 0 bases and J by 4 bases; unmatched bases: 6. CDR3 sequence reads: CASSQDTGGAADTQYF. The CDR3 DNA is TGTGCCAGCAGCCAAGATACCGGGGGGGCGGCAGATACGCAGTATTTT.

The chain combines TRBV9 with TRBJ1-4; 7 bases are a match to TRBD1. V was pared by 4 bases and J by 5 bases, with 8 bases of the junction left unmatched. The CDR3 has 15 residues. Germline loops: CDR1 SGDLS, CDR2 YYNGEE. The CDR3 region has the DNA TGTGCCAGCAGCACCCGACAGGGCCCAAATGAAAAACTGTTTTTT. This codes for CASSTRQGPNEKLFF.